This T cell receptor beta chain was observed in a study of neurological immune-mediated disorders. Study summary: The roughly 34 patients with multiple sclerosis comprised about 31 relapsing-remitting cases and 3 secondary progressive cases.

The study's findings and limits: Across subjects, expanded clones had no CDR3 amino acid sequences in common, pointing to private repertoires in all groups. Phylogenetic analysis grouped 18 of 34 multiple sclerosis patients' repertoires together, suggesting a possible repertoire signature.

Germline CDR1 is LNHNV and CDR2 is YYDKDF (reference sequence). Deletions cut 1 base from V and 4 bases from J, with 19 bases between. This CDR3 has 17 amino acids. Over 160 million TCR-beta sequences, together covering 15-18 subjects, were produced by every individual sequencing run that was carried out. In TCRdb, the 5' RACE reads were re-called with MiXCR into one record per CDR3 protein. Of under 85,000 distinct CDR3 sequences in the sample, around 5% are singletons; the top ten hold about 6%. This clonotype was picked up many times. What it recognizes is unknown. The specimen was PBMCs. V gene TRBV15 combines with J gene TRBJ2-5; D may be TRBD1 (5 bases). The sequence was collected from a human donor with multiple sclerosis. The donor label of this sample is uncertain. CDR3: CATSRARTGRRGETQYF. The CDR3 DNA follows: TGTGCCACCAGCAGAGCCCGAACGGGTCGTAGGGGAGAGACCCAGTACTTC.